The 13 T cell receptor beta chains below come from one sample, sequenced in a study of T-cell reconstitution after alpha-beta-depleted transplantation in children. Unique molecular identifiers were built into the TCRbeta library. One entry per CDR3 protein results from TCRdb running MiXCR on the PCR reads. The table records about 640,000 distinct CDR3 sequences, around a sixth of them present only once. The source was PBMCs from the stem cell graft donor, collected from the stem cell graft. Receptors were obtained from a human donor who donated a stem cell graft to a child with acute myeloid leukemia.

This clonotype showed up many times. The chain is built from TRBV29-1 and TRBJ1-2; D ambiguous. CDR3 length equals 13 residues. The germline V and J ends were trimmed by 6 bases and 2 bases, with 13 bases remaining between them. CDR1 SQVTM and CDR2 ANQGSEA come from the germline V gene. The CDR3 coding sequence is TGCAGCGTACCGGGAGGAGTGAACTATGGCTACACCTTC. Translation gives CSVPGGVNYGYTF. The full variable domain, in which reference TRBV29-1 and TRBJ1-2 provide the parts outside the CDR3, is SAVISQKPSRDICQRGTSLTIQCQVDSQVTMMFWYRQQPGQSLTLIATANQGSEATYESGFVIDKFPISRPNLTFSTLTVSNMSPEDSSIYLCSVPGGVNYGYTFGSGTRLTVV.

This clonotype has a handful of counts. V gene TRBV6-7 combines with J gene TRBJ1-1; D is unresolved. TRBV6-7 is classed as an ORF, of uncertain function. CDR3 length: 13 amino acids. V was clipped by 6 bases and J by 8 bases, with 16 bases between them. The CDR3 spells CASSPPLRSEAFF. CDR3 DNA: TGTGCCAGCAGCCCTCCCCTCAGGAGCGAAGCTTTCTTT.

The chain is built from TRBV29-1 and TRBJ1-4; TRBD1 matches 11 bases. J gave up 8 bases and V 6 bases, and 5 bases lay outside the gene matches. This CDR3 is built from 13 residues. CDR1 is SQVTM, CDR2 ANQGSEA, per germline. The CDR3 coding sequence is TGCAGCGTGGGGGACAGGGGGGGCGAAAAACTGTTTTTT. Its protein product is CSVGDRGGEKLFF.

Details on this clonotype: Just one base apart from a much larger clone, this may be a read error. The chain couples TRBV20-1 to TRBJ2-1; TRBD2 aligns across 10 bases. The length of the CDR3 is 17 residues. CDR1 is DFQATT and CDR2 is SNEGSKA in the germline V gene (reference sequence). Here the CDR3 DNA reads TGCTGTGCTCCTCCTAGCGGGGGTCGAAGCTCCTACAATGAGCAGTTCTTC. Translating it yields CCAPPSGGRSSYNEQFF.

This clonotype occurred many times. The chain links TRBV12-3 or TRBV12-4 to TRBJ1-2, with D possibly TRBD1 on 6 matching bases. The V end lost 6 bases, the J end lost 4 bases, and 12 bases lay between the germline ends. This CDR3 contains 13 residues. CDR3 region: CASSPQGVYGYTF. In DNA, the CDR3 is TGTGCCAGCAGCCCACAGGGCGTCTATGGCTACACCTTC.

This clonotype was seen repeatedly, ten times or more. The V and J genes are TRBV13 and TRBJ2-5, with TRBD2 identical over 7 bases. The V gene's germline CDR1 is PRHDT and CDR2 FYEKMQ (reference sequence). The V gene end was trimmed by 5 bases and the J gene end by 3 bases; junction bases not matched to a gene: 6. CDR3 size: 14 residues. The DNA for the CDR3 is TGTGCCAGCAGCGGGGGGGGGAGTAAAGAGACCCAGTACTTC. Its translation: CASSGGGSKETQYF.

This clonotype was observed at least ten times. DNA of the CDR3: TGTGCCAGCAGCCCCTTAAGCTCTGGGGCCAACGTCCTGACTTTC. Translated, it gives CASSPLSSGANVLTF. The V gene is TRBV7-2, the J gene TRBJ2-6, with D unresolved. V was trimmed by 5 bases and J by 0 bases, leaving 8 bases between them. CDR3 length: 15 residues. The germline CDR1 and CDR2 sequences are SGHTA and FQGNSA.

This clonotype was counted only a few times. This rearrangement joins TRBV20-1 to TRBJ1-4; a weak D match, TRBD1 (5 bases). V was pared by 5 bases and J by 3 bases, with 13 bases between. The length of the CDR3 is 14 residues. Germline V gene lookup returns CDR1 DFQATT and CDR2 SNEGSKA (reference sequence). In DNA, the CDR3 is TGCAGTGCTCTCCTGGGGGTAGCTAATGAAAAACTGTTTTTT. This encodes CSALLGVANEKLFF.

This clonotype was seen repeatedly, ten times or more. The chain uses TRBV11-2 and TRBJ2-5; 8 nucleotides line up with TRBD2. Looked up from germline, CDR1 is SGHAT and CDR2 is FQNNGV. The CDR3 contains 15 residues. The junction had 1 base not matched to a gene; V was cut back by 0 bases and J by 1 base. In nucleotides, the CDR3 is TGTGCCAGCAGCTTAGATGGGACTAGCCAAGAGACCCAGTACTTC. Translated, it gives CASSLDGTSQETQYF. The whole variable domain, filled in from reference TRBV11-2 and TRBJ2-5, reads EAGVAQSPRYKIIEKRQSVAFWCNPISGHATLYWYQQILGQGPKLLIQFQNNGVVDDSQLPKDRFSAERLKGVDSTLKIQPAKLEDSAVYLCASSLDGTSQETQYFGPGTRLLVL.

The chain links TRBV28 to TRBJ2-7, with TRBD1 matching 8 bases. V shed 8 bases, J shed 2 bases, and the junction held 5 bases outside the gene matches. Germline loops: CDR1 MDHEN, CDR2 SYDVKM. The CDR3 contains 13 residues. CDR3 DNA sequence: TGTGCCAGCGCGAGACAGGGGCCCTACGAGCAGTACGTC. It specifies CASARQGPYEQYV.

The CDR3 sequence is CSASPRGGELFF. As DNA, the CDR3 is TGCAGTGCTAGTCCTCGCGGGGGGGAGCTGTTTTTT. The chain couples TRBV20-1 to TRBJ2-2, with TRBD2 as a possible D gene (5 bases). The germline V gene has CDR1 DFQATT and CDR2 SNEGSKA (reference sequence). This CDR3 spans 12 amino acids. Trimming took 3 bases from V and 8 from J, leaving 10 bases between them.

The rearrangement uses TRBV25-1 and TRBJ2-5; 14 bases match TRBD2. The CDR3 is 18 amino acids. Germline loops: CDR1 MGHDK, CDR2 SYGVNS. The ends lost 3 bases at V and 2 bases at J; junction bases unmatched: 8. For the CDR3, the DNA is TGTGCCAGCAGTGACCTGGGACTAGCGGGGGAAATTCAAGAGACCCAGTACTTC. Amino acids: CASSDLGLAGEIQETQYF.

This clonotype was recorded a few times. The chain combines TRBV5-6 with TRBJ2-1; 9 nucleotides align to TRBD2. Germline loops: CDR1 SGHDT, CDR2 YYEEEE. Trimming cost V 1 base and J 10 bases; bases outside gene matches: 12. This CDR3 comprises 16 residues. The CDR3 nucleotides are TGTGCCAGCAGCTTGTCTCTTGCGGGGGGGCCTGGGGAGCAGTTCTTC. Translated: CASSLSLAGGPGEQFF.